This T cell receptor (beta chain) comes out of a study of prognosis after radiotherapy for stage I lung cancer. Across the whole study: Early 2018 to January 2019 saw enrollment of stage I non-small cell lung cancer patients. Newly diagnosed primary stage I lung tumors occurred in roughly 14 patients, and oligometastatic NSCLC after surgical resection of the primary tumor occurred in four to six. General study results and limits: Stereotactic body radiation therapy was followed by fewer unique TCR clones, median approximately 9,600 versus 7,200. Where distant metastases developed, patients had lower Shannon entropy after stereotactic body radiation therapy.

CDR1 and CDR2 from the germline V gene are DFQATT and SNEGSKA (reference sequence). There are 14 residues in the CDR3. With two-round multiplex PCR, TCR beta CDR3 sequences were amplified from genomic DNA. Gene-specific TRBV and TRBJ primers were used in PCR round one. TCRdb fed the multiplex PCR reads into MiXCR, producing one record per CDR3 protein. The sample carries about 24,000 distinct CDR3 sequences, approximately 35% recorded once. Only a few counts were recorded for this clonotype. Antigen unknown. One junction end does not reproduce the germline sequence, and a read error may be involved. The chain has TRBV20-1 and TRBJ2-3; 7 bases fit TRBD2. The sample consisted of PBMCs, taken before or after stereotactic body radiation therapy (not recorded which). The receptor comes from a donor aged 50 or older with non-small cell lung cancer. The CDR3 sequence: CSARGASGTDTQYF. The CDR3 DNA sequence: TGCAGTGCTAGAGGAGCTAGCGGCACGGATACGCAGTATTTT.